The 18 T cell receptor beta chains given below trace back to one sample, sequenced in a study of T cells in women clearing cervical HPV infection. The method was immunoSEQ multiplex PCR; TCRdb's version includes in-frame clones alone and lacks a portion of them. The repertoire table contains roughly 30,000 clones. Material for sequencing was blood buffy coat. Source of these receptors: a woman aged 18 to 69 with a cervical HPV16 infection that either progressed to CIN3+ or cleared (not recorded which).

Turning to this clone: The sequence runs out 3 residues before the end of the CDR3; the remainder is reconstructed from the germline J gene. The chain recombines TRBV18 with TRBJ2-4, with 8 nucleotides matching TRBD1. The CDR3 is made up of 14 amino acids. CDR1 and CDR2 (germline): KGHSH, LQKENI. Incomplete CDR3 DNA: TGTGCCAGCTCCCCCGGACAGGGAGTGGGAGGT. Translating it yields CASSPGQGVGG. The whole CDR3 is CASSPGQGVGGQYF.

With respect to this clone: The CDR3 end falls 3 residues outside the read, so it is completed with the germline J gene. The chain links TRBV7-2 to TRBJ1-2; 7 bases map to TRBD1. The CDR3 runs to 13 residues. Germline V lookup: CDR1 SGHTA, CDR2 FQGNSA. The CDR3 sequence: CASSSRGLGGYTF. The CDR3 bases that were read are TGTGCCAGCAGCTCAAGGGGGCTGGGGGGC.

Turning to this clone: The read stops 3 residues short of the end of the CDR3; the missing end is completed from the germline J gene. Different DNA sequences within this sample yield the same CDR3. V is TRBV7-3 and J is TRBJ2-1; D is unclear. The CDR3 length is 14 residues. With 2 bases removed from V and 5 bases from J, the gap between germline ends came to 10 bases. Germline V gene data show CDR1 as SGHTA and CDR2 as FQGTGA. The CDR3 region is CASSLGQSNNEQFF. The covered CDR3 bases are TGTGCCAGCAGCTTAGGCCAGTCGAACAATGAG.

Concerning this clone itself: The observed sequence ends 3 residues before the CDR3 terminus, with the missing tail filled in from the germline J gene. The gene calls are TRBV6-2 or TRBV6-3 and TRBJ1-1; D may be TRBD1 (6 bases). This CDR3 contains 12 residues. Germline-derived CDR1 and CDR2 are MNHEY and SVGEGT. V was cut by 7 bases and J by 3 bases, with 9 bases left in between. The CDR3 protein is CASTGQYTEAFF. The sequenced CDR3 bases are TGTGCCAGCACCGGACAGTACACTGAA.

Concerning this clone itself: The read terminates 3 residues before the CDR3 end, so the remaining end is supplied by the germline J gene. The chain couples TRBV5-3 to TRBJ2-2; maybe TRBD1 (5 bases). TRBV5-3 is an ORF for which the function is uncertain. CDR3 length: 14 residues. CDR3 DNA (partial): TGTGCCAGAAGCCACGACCTGGGGCTGGAAAAG. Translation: CARSHDLGLEK. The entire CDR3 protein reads CARSHDLGLEKLFF.

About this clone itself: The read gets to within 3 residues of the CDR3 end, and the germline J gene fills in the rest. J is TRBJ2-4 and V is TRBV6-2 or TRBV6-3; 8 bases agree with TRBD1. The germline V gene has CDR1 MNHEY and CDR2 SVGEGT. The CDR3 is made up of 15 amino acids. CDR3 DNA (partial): TGTGCCAGCAGGTCCTCAGGGGGCGAAGGAAATGGT. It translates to CASRSSGGEGNG. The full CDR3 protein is CASRSSGGEGNGQYF.

CDR3 DNA (partial): TGTGCCAGTAGTCTACAGCTAATGTACAATGAG. Amino acid sequence: CASSLQLMYNE. The whole CDR3 protein is CASSLQLMYNEQFF. J is TRBJ2-1 and V is TRBV19; D is unresolved. The observed sequence ends 3 residues before the CDR3 terminus, with the missing tail filled in from the germline J gene. Trimming left V 5 bases short and J 4 bases short, with 12 bases between. The CDR3 runs to 14 residues. Germline loops: CDR1 LNHDA, CDR2 SQIVND (reference sequence).

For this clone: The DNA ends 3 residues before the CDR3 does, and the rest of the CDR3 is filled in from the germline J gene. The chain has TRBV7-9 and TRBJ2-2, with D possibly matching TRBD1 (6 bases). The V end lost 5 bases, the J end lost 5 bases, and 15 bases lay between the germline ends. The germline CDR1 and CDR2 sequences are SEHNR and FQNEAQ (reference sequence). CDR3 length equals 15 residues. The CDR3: CASSQGTTTTGELFF. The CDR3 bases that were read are TGTGCCAGCAGCCAGGGGACGACCACGACCGGGGAG.

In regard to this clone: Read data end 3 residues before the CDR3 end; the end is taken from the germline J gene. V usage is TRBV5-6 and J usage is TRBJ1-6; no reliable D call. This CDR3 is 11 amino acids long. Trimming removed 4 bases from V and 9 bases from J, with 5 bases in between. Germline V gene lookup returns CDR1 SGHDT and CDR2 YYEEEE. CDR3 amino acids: CASSPSSPLHF. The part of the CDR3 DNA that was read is TGTGCCAGCAGCCCTAGTTCACCC.

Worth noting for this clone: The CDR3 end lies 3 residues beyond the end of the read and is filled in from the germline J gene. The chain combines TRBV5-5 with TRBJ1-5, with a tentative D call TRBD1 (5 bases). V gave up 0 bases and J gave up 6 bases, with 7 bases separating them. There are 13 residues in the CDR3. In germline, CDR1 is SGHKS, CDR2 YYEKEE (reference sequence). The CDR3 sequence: CASSLGGTQPQHF. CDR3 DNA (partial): TGTGCCAGCAGCTTGGGGGGCACTCAGCCC.

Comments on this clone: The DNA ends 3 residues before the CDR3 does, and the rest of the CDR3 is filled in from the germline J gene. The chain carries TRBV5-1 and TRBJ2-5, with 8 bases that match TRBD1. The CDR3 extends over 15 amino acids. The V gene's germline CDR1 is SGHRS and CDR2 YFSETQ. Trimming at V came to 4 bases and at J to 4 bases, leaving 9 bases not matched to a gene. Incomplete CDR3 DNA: TGCGCCAGCAGCCTACCGGACAGGGTGGGAGAGACC. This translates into CASSLPDRVGET. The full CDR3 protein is CASSLPDRVGETQYF.

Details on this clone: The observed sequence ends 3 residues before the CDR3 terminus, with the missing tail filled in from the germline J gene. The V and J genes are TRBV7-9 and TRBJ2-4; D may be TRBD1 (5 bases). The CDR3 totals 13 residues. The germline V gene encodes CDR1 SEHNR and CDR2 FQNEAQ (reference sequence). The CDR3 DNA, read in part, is TGTGCCAGCAGCTTACAAGGGGCTCAAGGT. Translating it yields CASSLQGAQG. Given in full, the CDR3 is CASSLQGAQGQYF.

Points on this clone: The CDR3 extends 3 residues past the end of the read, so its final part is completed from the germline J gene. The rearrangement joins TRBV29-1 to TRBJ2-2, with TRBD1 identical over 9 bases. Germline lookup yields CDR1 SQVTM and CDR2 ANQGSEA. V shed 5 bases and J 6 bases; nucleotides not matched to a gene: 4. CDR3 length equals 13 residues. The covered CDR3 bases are TGCAGCGTTCAGACAGGGGGAGCCGGGGAG. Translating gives CSVQTGGAGE. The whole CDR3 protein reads CSVQTGGAGELFF.

The CDR3 protein is CASSYQGAGGETQYF. CDR3 DNA, as far as it was read: TGTGCCAGCAGCTACCAGGGGGCTGGTGGGGAGACC. The chain combines TRBV7-2 with TRBJ2-5; TRBD1 aligns across 8 bases. The read gets to within 3 residues of the CDR3 end, and the germline J gene fills in the rest. With V trimmed by 4 bases and J by 5 bases, 9 bases remained unmatched. Germline V gene sequence: CDR1 SGHTA, CDR2 FQGNSA. The CDR3 has 15 amino acids.

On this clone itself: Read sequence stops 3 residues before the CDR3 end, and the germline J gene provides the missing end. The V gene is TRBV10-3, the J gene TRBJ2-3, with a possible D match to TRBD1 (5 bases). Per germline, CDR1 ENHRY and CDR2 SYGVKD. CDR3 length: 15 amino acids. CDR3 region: CAISDAQVFGQPQYF. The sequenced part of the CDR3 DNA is TGTGCCATCAGTGATGCACAGGTCTTCGGTCAGCCG.

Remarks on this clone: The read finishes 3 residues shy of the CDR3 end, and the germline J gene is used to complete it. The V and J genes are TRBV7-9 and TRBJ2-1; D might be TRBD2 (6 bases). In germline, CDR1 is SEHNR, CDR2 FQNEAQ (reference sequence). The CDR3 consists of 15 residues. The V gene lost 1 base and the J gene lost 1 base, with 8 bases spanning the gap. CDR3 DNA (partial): TGTGCCAGCAGCTTAGACCGGGGGTCCTACAATGAG. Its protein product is CASSLDRGSYNE. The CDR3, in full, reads CASSLDRGSYNEQFF.

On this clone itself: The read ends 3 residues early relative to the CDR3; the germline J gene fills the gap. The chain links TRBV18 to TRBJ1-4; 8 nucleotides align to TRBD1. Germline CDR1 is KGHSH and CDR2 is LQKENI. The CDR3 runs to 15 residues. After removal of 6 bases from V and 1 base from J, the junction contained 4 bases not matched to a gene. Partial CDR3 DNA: TGTGCCAGCTCGACAGGGGAGTTAACTAATGAAAAA. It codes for CASSTGELTNEK. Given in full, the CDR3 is CASSTGELTNEKLFF.

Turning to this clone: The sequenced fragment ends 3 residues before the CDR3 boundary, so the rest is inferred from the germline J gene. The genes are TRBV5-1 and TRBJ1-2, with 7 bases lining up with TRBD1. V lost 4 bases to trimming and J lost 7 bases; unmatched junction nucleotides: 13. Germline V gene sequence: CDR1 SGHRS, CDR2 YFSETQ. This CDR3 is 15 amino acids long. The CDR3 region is CASSPDPDRVSGYTF. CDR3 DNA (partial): TGCGCCAGCAGCCCCGACCCAGACAGGGTGAGTGGC.